This entry lists 26 T cell receptor beta chains sequenced from one sample in a study of cytomegalovirus exposure and HLA in healthy donors. Amplification used 60 Vbeta primers and 13 Jbeta primers. Clones were read by immunoSEQ multiplex PCR, and TCRdb kept only the in-frame ones, dropping some. In the table there are approximately 150,000 clones, roughly 80% of which are singletons. What was sequenced was PBMCs. Source of these receptors: a woman in her 30s in good health and CMV-seronegative.

The V and J genes are TRBV4-3 and TRBJ1-5; D may be TRBD1 (5 bases). Trimming stripped 4 bases from V and 4 bases from J, with 17 bases between. The germline CDR1 and CDR2 sequences are LGHNA and YSLEER. The CDR3 contains 16 residues. As DNA, the CDR3 is TGCGCCAGCAGCCCCGAGGTTCGGGGGGGTAATCAGCCCCAGCATTTT. It codes for CASSPEVRGGNQPQHF.

The gene calls are TRBV5-4 and TRBJ2-1; TRBD1 matches 9 bases. Germline V CDR1 and CDR2: SGHNT, YYREEE (reference sequence). The CDR3 has 15 amino acids. V shed 4 bases, J shed 8 bases, and the junction held 10 bases outside the gene matches. CDR3 amino acids: CASSPGTGRSYEQFF. CDR3 nucleotide sequence: TGTGCCAGCAGCCCAGGGACAGGGAGGTCGTATGAGCAGTTCTTC.

The chain uses TRBV27 and TRBJ2-7; D gene ambiguous. The germline V and J ends were trimmed by 4 bases and 3 bases, with 7 bases remaining between them. CDR3 size: 12 residues. Germline assignment: CDR1 MNHEY and CDR2 SMNVEV (reference sequence). In DNA form, the CDR3 reads TGTGCCAGCAGTTCGACAATCTACGAGCAGTACTTC. This codes for CASSSTIYEQYF.

This clone has a handful of counts. V usage is TRBV7-2 and J usage is TRBJ1-1; D gene unclear. CDR3 length: 14 amino acids. Trimming took 5 bases from V and 4 from J, leaving 14 bases between them. The germline gives CDR1 SGHTA, CDR2 FQGNSA. The DNA of the CDR3 is TGTGCCAGCAGCCCGCAACAAGTAGCCACTGAAGCTTTCTTT. Translation gives CASSPQQVATEAFF.

The chain joins TRBV25-1 to TRBJ2-2, with D maybe TRBD1 (6 bases). V dropped 5 bases and J dropped 4 bases, with 14 bases sitting between them. The CDR3 runs to 15 residues. The germline V gene encodes CDR1 MGHDK and CDR2 SYGVNS. CDR3 sequence (DNA): TGTGCCAGCAGTTTCCAGACAGGTCCCACCGGGGAGCTGTTTTTT. It translates to CASSFQTGPTGELFF.

The CDR3 spells CASWSGGETNYGYTF. DNA of the CDR3: TGTGCCAGTTGGAGCGGCGGGGAGACTAACTATGGCTACACCTTC. The V call is TRBV19, the J call TRBJ1-2; D ambiguous. This CDR3 has 15 residues. The V and J ends lost 8 bases and 0 bases respectively, with 16 bases between them. CDR1 and CDR2 (germline): LNHDA, SQIVND (reference sequence).

This chain joins TRBV5-1 and TRBJ1-6; perhaps TRBD1 as D (5 bases). Germline lookup yields CDR1 SGHRS and CDR2 YFSETQ. The CDR3 contains 13 residues. Trimming pared 4 bases from V and 14 bases from J, leaving 16 bases between. The CDR3 protein is CASSPQGVRALHF. CDR3 coding DNA: TGCGCCAGCAGCCCACAAGGGGTTAGGGCCCTCCACTTT.

The sample holds one count of this clone. The CDR3, as DNA: TGTGCCAGCAGCTTGGATTACAGAAATAATTCACCCCTCCACTTT. Its protein is CASSLDYRNNSPLHF. The gene calls are TRBV5-4 and TRBJ1-6; D is unclear. Germline V lookup: CDR1 SGHNT, CDR2 YYREEE (reference sequence). Trimming stripped 0 bases from V and 5 bases from J, with 9 bases between. The CDR3 is 15 amino acids.

V is TRBV10-3 and J is TRBJ2-3, with 8 bases aligning to TRBD1. V dropped 4 bases and J dropped 3; count of bases not matched to a gene: 0. The CDR3 is 13 amino acids. The germline V gene has CDR1 ENHRY and CDR2 SYGVKD. CDR3 DNA: TGTGCCATCAGTGGACAGGGGACAGATACGCAGTATTTT. Protein: CAISGQGTDTQYF.

V and J are TRBV29-1 and TRBJ1-2, with 9 bases that match TRBD1. Germline V gene lookup returns CDR1 SQVTM and CDR2 ANQGSEA. The CDR3 is made up of 15 amino acids. Germline trimming cut 8 bases from V and 1 base from J; bases unmatched to any gene: 11. CDR3 residues: CSITGQGANNYGYTF. For the CDR3, the DNA is TGCAGCATCACGGGACAGGGAGCAAATAACTATGGCTACACCTTC. Full variable domain (remainder filled in from reference TRBV29-1 and TRBJ1-2): SAVISQKPSRDICQRGTSLTIQCQVDSQVTMMFWYRQQPGQSLTLIATANQGSEATYESGFVIDKFPISRPNLTFSTLTVSNMSPEDSSIYLCSITGQGANNYGYTFGSGTRLTVV.

The chain combines TRBV6-1 with TRBJ1-5, with D uncertain. The CDR3 spans 15 residues. The V gene's germline CDR1 is MNHNS and CDR2 SASEGT. V dropped 7 bases and J dropped 1 base, with 14 bases sitting between them. CDR3 loop: CASTAGGQSNQPQHF. As DNA, the CDR3 is TGTGCCAGCACCGCTGGAGGTCAAAGCAATCAGCCCCAGCATTTT.

J is TRBJ2-1 and V is TRBV10-2; 8 bases match TRBD2. CDR3 length equals 15 residues. J was trimmed by 11 bases and V by 2 bases; bases with no gene match: 11. CDR1 and CDR2 from the germline V gene are WSHSY and SAAADI. CDR3 region: CASSEPGLVGGKQFF. The CDR3 DNA reads TGCGCCAGCAGTGAGCCGGGACTAGTTGGGGGTAAGCAGTTCTTC.

The CDR3: CASSIGGLAGGETQYF. The CDR3 DNA sequence: TGTGCCAGTAGTATAGGGGGGCTAGCGGGAGGGGAGACCCAGTACTTC. V is TRBV19 and J is TRBJ2-5, with 12 nucleotides matching TRBD2. CDR3 length equals 16 residues. V lost 1 base to trimming and J lost 5 bases; unmatched junction nucleotides: 5. CDR1 and CDR2 (germline): LNHDA, SQIVND (reference sequence).

The table lists this clone with a few counts. The chain uses TRBV7-9 and TRBJ1-1, with D perhaps matching TRBD1 (5 bases). Germline V gene data show CDR1 as SEHNR and CDR2 as FQNEAQ (reference sequence). The ends were cut back, 2 bases at V and 1 base at J, with 14 bases in the middle. The CDR3 length is 16 residues. Written as DNA, the CDR3 is TGTGCCAGCAGCTTAAGGCCGAGCGGGGGGAACACTGAAGCTTTCTTT. Translation: CASSLRPSGGNTEAFF.

The gene calls are TRBV27 and TRBJ2-3, with 7 bases matching TRBD1. Looked up from germline, CDR1 is MNHEY and CDR2 is SMNVEV (reference sequence). The junction had 5 bases not matched to a gene; V was cut back by 3 bases and J by 2 bases. The CDR3 consists of 15 residues. CDR3 nucleotide sequence: TGTGCCAGCAGTTTCGGGGACAGAGTCACAGATACGCAGTATTTT. This translates into CASSFGDRVTDTQYF.

The J gene is TRBJ1-2, the V gene TRBV4-1; the match to TRBD1 covers 9 bases. The CDR3 is 16 residues long. The germline gives CDR1 MGHRA, CDR2 YSYEKL. The V and J ends lost 5 bases and 4 bases, in that order; junction bases with no gene match: 11. CDR3 amino acids: CASSSLYRDRVYGYTF. CDR3 DNA sequence: TGCGCCAGCAGCTCGTTATACCGGGACAGGGTCTATGGCTACACCTTC.

V is TRBV5-1 and J is TRBJ1-1, with D possibly TRBD1 on 6 matching bases. The V end lost 1 base, the J end lost 7 bases, and 14 bases lay between the germline ends. Germline values: CDR1 SGHRS, CDR2 YFSETQ. The CDR3 is 14 amino acids. Written as DNA, the CDR3 is TGCGCCAGCAGCTTGACCGGGACACCCTATGAAGCTTTCTTT. Translation gives CASSLTGTPYEAFF.

This chain uses TRBV10-3 with TRBJ1-1, with 7 bases fitting TRBD1. Germline loops: CDR1 ENHRY, CDR2 SYGVKD. The CDR3 runs to 13 residues. V gave up 5 bases and J gave up 0 bases; unmatched junction bases: 0. CDR3 sequence reads: CAISRGLNTEAFF. As DNA, the CDR3 is TGTGCCATCAGTAGGGGGCTGAACACTGAAGCTTTCTTT.

This chain connects TRBV11-3 to TRBJ2-2; 9 bases are shared with TRBD2. CDR1 and CDR2 from the germline V gene are SGHNT and YENEEA. Trimming cost V 5 bases and J 4 bases; bases outside gene matches: 14. This CDR3 has 18 residues. The CDR3 nucleotides are TGTGCCAGCAGCAAGGATAGCGGGAGACTCTCCGTCACCGGGGAGCTGTTTTTT. This translates into CASSKDSGRLSVTGELFF.

This clone was picked up one time. CDR3 in amino acids: CASSPLSEFTGELFF. The CDR3 region has the DNA TGTGCCAGCTCACCCCTTTCAGAATTCACCGGGGAGCTGTTTTTT. The chain joins TRBV18 to TRBJ2-2; D remains unclear. The CDR3 is made up of 15 amino acids. Between the trimmed V and J ends, which lost 3 bases and 4 bases, there was a span of 12 bases. Germline V gives CDR1 KGHSH, CDR2 LQKENI.

The chain links TRBV6-4 to TRBJ2-7, with D perhaps TRBD1 (6 bases). The germline CDR1 and CDR2 sequences are MRHNA and SNTAGT. V lost 4 bases to trimming and J lost 0 bases, with 16 bases between them. The CDR3 contains 16 residues. The CDR3 protein is CASSGPRDKSSYEQYF. The CDR3 DNA reads as TGTGCCAGCAGTGGCCCCCGGGACAAGAGCTCCTACGAGCAGTACTTC.

The V gene is TRBV7-2, the J gene TRBJ1-5, with D unresolved. V was shortened by 3 bases and J by 0 bases, with 6 bases between the two germline ends. This CDR3 comprises 14 residues. Per germline, CDR1 SGHTA and CDR2 FQGNSA. CDR3 sequence reads: CASSFQSSNQPQHF. The CDR3 nucleotides read TGTGCCAGCAGCTTCCAGTCTAGCAATCAGCCCCAGCATTTT.

This clone was seen a single time. The chain uses TRBV29-1 and TRBJ2-5, with unresolved D. The better agreement between TRBJ2-7 and the DNA end casts doubt on the J call. The CDR3 sequence is 14 residues long. Germline V gives CDR1 SQVTM, CDR2 ANQGSEA. CDR3 loop: CSVAEVQGFYEQYF. DNA for the CDR3: TGCAGCGTCGCCGAGGTACAAGGCTTCTACGAGCAGTACTTC.

The V gene is TRBV5-6, the J gene TRBJ1-2; TRBD1 matches at 8 bases. V lost 4 bases, J lost 4 bases, and 6 bases stayed unmatched. Germline-derived CDR1 and CDR2 are SGHDT and YYEEEE. This CDR3 has 14 amino acids. CDR3 in DNA: TGTGCCAGCAGCCCCCCCGGACAGGGCTATGGCTACACCTTC. Translation: CASSPPGQGYGYTF. Full variable domain (missing parts from reference TRBV5-6 and TRBJ1-2): DAGVTQSPTHLIKTRGQQVTLRCSPKSGHDTVSWYQQALGQGPQFIFQYYEEEERQRGNFPDRFSGHQFPNYSSELNVNALLLGDSALYLCASSPPGQGYGYTFGSGTRLTVV.

The chain carries TRBV19 and TRBJ1-2; D gene unclear. The CDR3 has 12 residues. Per germline, CDR1 LNHDA and CDR2 SQIVND (reference sequence). V lost 4 bases to trimming and J lost 3 bases, with 6 bases between them. The CDR3 loop reads CASSTSYYGYTF. The CDR3 DNA sequence: TGTGCCAGTAGTACCTCTTACTATGGCTACACCTTC.

There are a few counts of this clone. The genes are TRBV10-1 and TRBJ1-1; TRBD1 aligns across 8 bases. This CDR3 contains 14 residues. V trimming: 6 bases; J trimming: 1 base; junction bases outside the gene matches: 4. In germline, CDR1 is WNHNN, CDR2 SYGVQD (reference sequence). The CDR3 coding sequence is TGCGCCAGCAGGGGACAGGAGTCGAACACTGAAGCTTTCTTT. Encoded protein: CASRGQESNTEAFF.